The sequence of this T cell receptor beta chain was determined in a study of blood T cell repertoires in COVID-19. Study information: The United States, Italy and Spain were the sources of the acute and convalescent COVID-19 samples.

Enrolment of Seattle patients took place during active infection, and they were followed longitudinally. Profiling relied on immunoSEQ multiplex PCR, and the TCRdb table lists in-frame clones only, not all of them. The sample includes 250,000 to 350,000 clones, just under 90% of them seen just once. The origin of this receptor is a woman aged 50 to 60 with COVID-19, enrolled during active disease. The sequencing sample was made of peripheral blood.

CDR3 region: CASSLAMEQSSYEQYF. The CDR3 DNA is TGTGCCAGCAGCTTAGCGATGGAGCAGAGCTCCTACGAGCAGTACTTC. V usage is TRBV7-8 and J usage is TRBJ2-7; no reliable D call. The CDR3 has 16 amino acids. Germline CDR1 reads SGHVS; CDR2 reads FQNEAQ. Trimming shortened V by 0 bases and J by 0 bases, and 12 bases separated the two germline ends.